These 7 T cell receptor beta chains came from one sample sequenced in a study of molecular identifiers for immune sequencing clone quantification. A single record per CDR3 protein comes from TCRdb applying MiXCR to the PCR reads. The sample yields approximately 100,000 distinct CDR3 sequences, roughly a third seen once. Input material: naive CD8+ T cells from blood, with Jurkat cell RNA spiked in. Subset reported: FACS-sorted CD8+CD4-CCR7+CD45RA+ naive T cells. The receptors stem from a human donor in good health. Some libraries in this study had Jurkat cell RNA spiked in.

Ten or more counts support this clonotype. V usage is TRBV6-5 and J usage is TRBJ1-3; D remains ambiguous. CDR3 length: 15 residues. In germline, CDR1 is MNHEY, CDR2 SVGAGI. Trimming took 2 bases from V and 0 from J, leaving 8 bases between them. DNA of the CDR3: TGTGCCAGCAGTTACGCGGGCAGCTCTGGAAACACCATATATTTT. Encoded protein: CASSYAGSSGNTIYF.

The CDR3 DNA sequence: TGTGCCAGTACCCATTGGGCGGGTGGTATAGATACGCAGTATTTT. Encoded protein: CASTHWAGGIDTQYF. The J gene is TRBJ2-3, the V gene TRBV19; D may be TRBD2 (5 bases). This CDR3 is built from 15 residues. The germline gives CDR1 LNHDA, CDR2 SQIVND (reference sequence). Trimming took off 7 bases at V and 5 bases at J, with 19 bases between the two ends.

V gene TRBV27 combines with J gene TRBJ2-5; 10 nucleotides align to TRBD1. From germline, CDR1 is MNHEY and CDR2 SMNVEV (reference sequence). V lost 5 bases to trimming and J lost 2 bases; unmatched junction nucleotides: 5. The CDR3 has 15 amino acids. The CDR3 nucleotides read TGTGCCAGCAGTATATTGGGACAGGGGCAAGAGACCCAGTACTTC. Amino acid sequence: CASSILGQGQETQYF.

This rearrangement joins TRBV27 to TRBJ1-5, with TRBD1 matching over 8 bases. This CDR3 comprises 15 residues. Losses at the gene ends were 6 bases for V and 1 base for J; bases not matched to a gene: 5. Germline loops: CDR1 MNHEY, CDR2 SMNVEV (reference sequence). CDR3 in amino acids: CASRPYRGSNQPQHF. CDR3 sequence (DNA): TGTGCCAGCAGACCTTACAGGGGGAGCAATCAGCCCCAGCATTTT.

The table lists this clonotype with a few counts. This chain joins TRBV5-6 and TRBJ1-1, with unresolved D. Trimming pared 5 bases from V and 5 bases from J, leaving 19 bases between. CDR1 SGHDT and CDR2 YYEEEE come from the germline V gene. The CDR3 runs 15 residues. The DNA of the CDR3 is TGTGCCAGCAGGATCCGACCGCGCGAGGTTACTGAAGCTTTCTTT. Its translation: CASRIRPREVTEAFF.

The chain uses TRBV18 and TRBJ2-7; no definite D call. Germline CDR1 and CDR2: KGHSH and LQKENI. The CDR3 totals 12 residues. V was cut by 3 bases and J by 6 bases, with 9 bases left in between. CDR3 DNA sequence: TGTGCCAGCTCACCGGTTAGTGGCGAGCAGTACTTC. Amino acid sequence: CASSPVSGEQYF.

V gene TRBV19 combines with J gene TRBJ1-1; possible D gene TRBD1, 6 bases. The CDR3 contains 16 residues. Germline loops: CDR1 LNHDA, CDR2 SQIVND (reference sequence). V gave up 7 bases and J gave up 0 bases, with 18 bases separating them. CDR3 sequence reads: CASKVHTRGLNTEAFF. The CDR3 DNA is TGTGCCAGTAAGGTCCATACCAGGGGCTTGAACACTGAAGCTTTCTTT. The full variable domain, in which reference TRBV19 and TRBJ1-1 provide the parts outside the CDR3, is DGGITQSPKYLFRKEGQNVTLSCEQNLNHDAMYWYRQDPGQGLRLIYYSQIVNDFQKGDIAEGYSVSREKKESFPLTVTSAQKNPTAFYLCASKVHTRGLNTEAFFGQGTRLTVV.